Listed here are 29 T cell receptor beta chains from one sample, sequenced in a study of T cells in Graves' hyperthyroidism and ophthalmopathy. TCR beta CDR3 region amplification was performed from RNA transcripts. In the first-round RT-PCR of the TCR CDR3, the HTBI primer set was used. TCRdb passed the multiplex PCR reads through MiXCR, listing each CDR3 protein once. In the table there are 450,000 to 650,000 distinct CDR3 sequences, under 25% of which are singletons. Sample: blood. Receptor source: a man between 18 and 35 years old with Graves' hyperthyroidism.

This clonotype was observed a few times. The chain joins TRBV5-1 to TRBJ1-2; D gene unclear. CDR1 and CDR2 (germline): SGHRS, YFSETQ. Trimming removed 0 bases at V and 7 bases at J, with 7 bases between. The CDR3 spans 12 residues. The DNA of the CDR3 is TGCGCCAGCAGCTTGGATGAGGTTGGCTACACCTTC. It codes for CASSLDEVGYTF.

This clonotype was counted ten times or more. The chain has TRBV6-5 and TRBJ2-2; TRBD2 aligns across 10 bases. After removal of 0 bases from V and 3 bases from J, the junction contained 4 bases not matched to a gene. This CDR3 has 17 amino acids. CDR1 and CDR2 from the germline V gene are MNHEY and SVGAGI. The CDR3 spells CASSYSRTSGYTGELFF. The CDR3, as DNA: TGTGCCAGCAGTTACTCGAGGACTAGCGGATACACCGGGGAGCTGTTTTTT.

This clonotype has only a few counts. The gene calls are TRBV6-1 and TRBJ2-7, with 10 bases matching TRBD1. CDR3 length: 15 residues. CDR1 MNHNS and CDR2 SASEGT come from the germline V gene. Unmatched junction bases numbered 11, after V lost 7 bases and J lost 5 bases. CDR3 in amino acids: CASNPGGTGENEQYF. The CDR3 DNA is TGTGCCAGCAACCCAGGCGGGACAGGGGAAAACGAGCAGTACTTC.

CDR3 coding DNA: TGTGCCAGCAATCCTCCGGGAGTCTCTGGGGCCAACGTCCTGACTTTC. Translating gives CASNPPGVSGANVLTF. This sequence joins TRBV6-1 and TRBJ2-6, with a tentative D call TRBD2 (6 bases). V lost 7 bases to trimming and J lost 0 bases, with 13 bases between them. CDR1 and CDR2 (germline): MNHNS, SASEGT. The CDR3 is 16 amino acids.

Concerning this clonotype: A read error is possible here, since a much larger clone lies one base away. Since no conserved phenylalanine or tryptophan closes the CDR3, a read error is the likely cause. The gene calls are TRBV12-3 or TRBV12-4 and TRBJ1-5; D might be TRBD1 (6 bases). The CDR3 is 15 amino acids. Trimming pared 6 bases from V and 3 bases from J, leaving 15 bases between. The CDR3 nucleotides read TGTGCCAGCAGCCAAAAGAGGGGGGACAATCAGCCCCAGCATTAT. Its translation: CASSQKRGDNQPQHY.

This clonotype has ten or more counts. The CDR3 DNA follows: TGTGCCAGCAGGCCCGGACCGAGTAGATCTGAAGCTTTCTTT. Amino acids: CASRPGPSRSEAFF. The chain employs TRBV27 and TRBJ1-1, with no clear D. V gave up 6 bases and J gave up 6 bases, with 17 bases separating them. From germline, CDR1 is MNHEY and CDR2 SMNVEV (reference sequence). The CDR3 sequence is 14 residues long.

This clonotype has just a few counts. The chain recombines TRBV3-1 with TRBJ1-3, with a weak D call TRBD1 (5 bases). This CDR3 is 13 amino acids long. V was cut by 5 bases and J by 1 base, with 6 bases left in between. CDR1 and CDR2 (germline): LGHDT, YNNKEL (reference sequence). CDR3 protein: CASSGGSGNTIYF. The CDR3 DNA reads TGTGCCAGCAGCGGGGGGTCTGGAAACACCATATATTTT. Using reference TRBV3-1 and TRBJ1-3 for the parts outside the CDR3, the full variable domain is DTAVSQTPKYLVTQMGNDKSIKCEQNLGHDTMYWYKQDSKKFLKIMFSYNNKELIINETVPNRFSPKSPDKAHLNLHINSLELGDSAVYFCASSGGSGNTIYFGEGSWLTVV.

This rearrangement joins TRBV12-3 or TRBV12-4 to TRBJ2-7, with D maybe TRBD2 (6 bases). The CDR3 sequence is 15 residues long. The V and J ends lost 5 bases and 0 bases respectively, with 14 bases between them. The CDR3 DNA is TGTGCCAGCAGTCCACTAGCTGGGGACTCCTACGAGCAGTACTTC. It translates to CASSPLAGDSYEQYF.

In this sample, this clonotype turned up many times. The V and J genes are TRBV11-2 and TRBJ2-5, with 11 bases fitting TRBD2. Germline CDR1 reads SGHAT; CDR2 reads FQNNGV. J lost 9 bases, V lost 3 bases, and 9 bases had no gene match. The CDR3 covers 15 residues. CDR3: CASSLRLAGKAAQYF. The DNA for the CDR3 is TGTGCCAGCAGCTTGCGACTAGCGGGAAAAGCGGCCCAGTACTTC.

The rearrangement uses TRBV5-6 and TRBJ1-2; no firm D call. The CDR3 runs 13 residues. V lost 0 bases and J 10 bases, leaving 13 bases between the germline ends. The V gene's germline CDR1 is SGHDT and CDR2 YYEEEE. CDR3 coding DNA: TGTGCCAGCAGCTTGGACAGAATTGGAGACTACACCTTC. Translated, it gives CASSLDRIGDYTF.

The rearrangement links TRBV2 to TRBJ1-5; D unresolved. From germline, CDR1 is SNHLY and CDR2 FYNNEI. V was shortened by 2 bases and J by 0 bases, with 11 bases between the two germline ends. This CDR3 spans 16 amino acids. The CDR3 spells CASSERLAYSNQPQHF. In nucleotides, the CDR3 is TGTGCCAGCAGTGAACGGTTAGCTTATAGCAATCAGCCCCAGCATTTT.

This clonotype has at least ten counts. The V gene is TRBV6-1, the J gene TRBJ1-2; D is undetermined. The CDR3 has 13 residues. Germline V gives CDR1 MNHNS, CDR2 SASEGT. V shed 0 bases and J shed 7 bases, with 9 bases lying between them. The CDR3 DNA is TGTGCCAGCAGTGAAGCGTGGTCCAGTGGCTACACCTTC. It codes for CASSEAWSSGYTF.

This clonotype is a singleton in its sample. The chain recombines TRBV6-2 or TRBV6-3 with TRBJ2-7, with 9 positions matching TRBD1. Unmatched junction bases numbered 10, after V lost 4 bases and J lost 3 bases. The CDR3 totals 16 residues. CDR1 is MNHEY, CDR2 SVGEGT, per germline. CDR3 sequence: CASSSSDRGKRYEQYF. The CDR3 DNA reads TGTGCCAGCAGTTCCTCGGACAGGGGAAAACGCTACGAGCAGTACTTC.

This clonotype was counted ten times or more. The rearrangement links TRBV27 to TRBJ2-5, with 12 positions matching TRBD2. There are 17 residues in the CDR3. CDR1 is MNHEY, CDR2 SMNVEV, per germline (reference sequence). Unmatched junction bases numbered 7, after V lost 5 bases and J lost 0 bases. CDR3 nucleotides: TGTGCCAGCAGTCCATTGACTAGCGGGGGATACCAAGAGACCCAGTACTTC. This translates into CASSPLTSGGYQETQYF.

This clonotype was picked up a small number of times. This sequence joins TRBV6-1 and TRBJ2-2, with D unclear. Per the germline V gene, CDR1 is MNHNS and CDR2 is SASEGT. The CDR3 has 13 amino acids. V was cut by 8 bases and J by 4 bases, with 11 bases left in between. This CDR3 reads CASYLPGTGELFF. CDR3 in DNA: TGTGCCAGCTACCTGCCGGGCACCGGGGAGCTGTTTTTT.

The chain combines TRBV5-1 with TRBJ2-7; D is perhaps TRBD1 (6 bases). Trimming took 3 bases from V and 6 from J, leaving 16 bases between them. Germline CDR1 is SGHRS and CDR2 is YFSETQ. The CDR3 is 14 amino acids. The CDR3 region is CASSSDSAKGEQYF. Written as DNA, the CDR3 is TGCGCCAGCAGCTCGGACAGCGCTAAAGGCGAGCAGTACTTC.

This clonotype was detected ten times or more. This chain connects TRBV4-2 to TRBJ1-1; D is uncertain. The CDR3 is 11 residues long. Germline loops: CDR1 LGHNA, CDR2 YNFKEQ. V dropped 5 bases and J dropped 7 bases, with 8 bases sitting between them. CDR3 in amino acids: CASSGGDEAFF. DNA for the CDR3: TGTGCCAGCAGCGGAGGTGATGAAGCTTTCTTT.

This clonotype was counted only a few times. The chain is built from TRBV5-1 and TRBJ2-5, with 8 positions matching TRBD2. This CDR3 has 16 amino acids. Germline-derived CDR1 and CDR2 are SGHRS and YFSETQ. Unmatched junction bases numbered 12, after V lost 4 bases and J lost 4 bases. As DNA, the CDR3 is TGCGCCAGCAGCCCCCCGATGACGGGGGGGCGAGAGACCCAGTACTTC. Translating it yields CASSPPMTGGRETQYF. Full variable domain (rest looked up from reference TRBV5-1 and TRBJ2-5): KAGVTQTPRYLIKTRGQQVTLSCSPISGHRSVSWYQQTPGQGLQFLFEYFSETQRNKGNFPGRFSGRQFSNSRSEMNVSTLELGDSALYLCASSPPMTGGRETQYFGPGTRLLVL.

Ten or more counts support this clonotype. V usage is TRBV29-1 and J usage is TRBJ2-2, with no clear D. Trimming took 7 bases from V and 4 from J, leaving 19 bases between them. The CDR3 covers 15 residues. Germline V gene lookup returns CDR1 SQVTM and CDR2 ANQGSEA. The CDR3 coding sequence is TGCAGCGCCGGCCCGGTCAATGGTGGCACCGGGGAGCTGTTTTTT. It translates to CSAGPVNGGTGELFF.

This sequence joins TRBV6-1 and TRBJ1-1; D not resolved. The V end lost 8 bases, the J end lost 2 bases, and 15 bases lay between the germline ends. Germline V CDR1 and CDR2: MNHNS, SASEGT. The CDR3 consists of 14 residues. The DNA for the CDR3 is TGTGCCAGCCACCGCACAAACGACAACACTGAAGCTTTCTTT. Translating gives CASHRTNDNTEAFF.

This clonotype was detected only once. This chain connects TRBV7-8 to TRBJ2-7, with TRBD2 identical over 14 bases. Germline V gives CDR1 SGHVS, CDR2 FQNEAQ. The ends lost 3 bases at V and 5 bases at J; junction bases unmatched: 12. The CDR3 is made up of 18 amino acids. The CDR3 DNA sequence: TGTGCCAGCAGCTTTATCCCCCCAGGACTAGCGGGAGGAAACGAGCAGTACTTC. Amino acid sequence: CASSFIPPGLAGGNEQYF.

This clonotype has a count of ten or more. The chain combines TRBV6-1 with TRBJ1-3; no firm D call. This CDR3 is 15 amino acids long. Between the trimmed V and J ends, which lost 6 bases and 5 bases, there was a span of 17 bases. Germline V gene sequence: CDR1 MNHNS, CDR2 SASEGT. The DNA of the CDR3 is TGTGCCAGCAGACTCTCGGCAGGCCCACGAAACACCATATATTTT. Protein product: CASRLSAGPRNTIYF.

This clonotype was seen many times. The chain joins TRBV6-1 to TRBJ2-5, with TRBD2 matching over 7 bases. V lost 4 bases and J lost 2; bases outside the gene matches: 13. The CDR3 runs to 17 residues. Germline lookup yields CDR1 MNHNS and CDR2 SASEGT. CDR3 in amino acids: CASSAPGGARGQETQYF. CDR3 bases: TGTGCCAGCAGTGCCCCGGGGGGTGCGCGGGGGCAAGAGACCCAGTACTTC.

This clonotype was detected ten times or more. The rearrangement uses TRBV2 and TRBJ2-7, with D maybe TRBD1 (5 bases). The CDR3 length is 13 residues. Germline CDR1 and CDR2: SNHLY and FYNNEI. The V gene lost 6 bases and the J gene lost 5 bases, with 14 bases spanning the gap. The CDR3 bases are TGTGCCAGCAGCGAGTGGCAGGGTAACGAGCAGTACTTC. It is translated as CASSEWQGNEQYF.

The table lists this clonotype with many counts. The chain has TRBV28 and TRBJ1-2; 7 bases line up with TRBD1. The CDR3 covers 16 residues. Unmatched junction bases numbered 12, after V lost 6 bases and J lost 2 bases. CDR1 and CDR2 (germline): MDHEN, SYDVKM. The CDR3 reads CASSPTLGGVNYGYTF. DNA of the CDR3: TGTGCCAGCAGCCCTACCTTAGGGGGCGTAAACTATGGCTACACCTTC.

This clonotype has at least ten counts. J is TRBJ2-7 and V is TRBV12-3 or TRBV12-4; 12 bases are shared with TRBD2. V lost 6 bases, J lost 2 bases, and 2 bases stayed unmatched. The CDR3 has 14 amino acids. The CDR3, as DNA: TGTGCCAGCAGCCTAGCGGGGGGGCCCTACGAGCAGTACTTC. It is translated as CASSLAGGPYEQYF.

This clonotype was detected only a few times. A much larger clone differs by one base, so this may be a read error. The J gene is TRBJ1-2, the V gene TRBV6-5; no clear D. Trimming took off 2 bases at V and 8 bases at J, with 15 bases between the two ends. Germline V gives CDR1 MNHEY, CDR2 SVGAGI. The length of the CDR3 is 14 residues. The CDR3 DNA follows: TGTGCCAGCAGTTACGCGGTATTTTCACCCGGCTACACCTTC. This translates into CASSYAVFSPGYTF.

This clonotype was seen ten or more times. The chain joins TRBV20-1 to TRBJ1-2; TRBD1 aligns across 9 bases. Looked up from germline, CDR1 is DFQATT and CDR2 is SNEGSKA (reference sequence). The CDR3 contains 17 residues. The ends lost 0 bases at V and 1 base at J; junction bases unmatched: 9. Here the CDR3 reads CSARDLGQGLYNYGYTF. The DNA of the CDR3 is TGCAGTGCTAGAGATCTGGGACAGGGCCTCTATAACTATGGCTACACCTTC.

This clonotype was detected ten times or more. The V gene is TRBV5-1, the J gene TRBJ1-1; D is ambiguous. Trimming left V 0 bases short and J 0 bases short, with 12 bases between. This CDR3 is 16 amino acids long. Germline CDR1 is SGHRS and CDR2 is YFSETQ. The CDR3 nucleotides are TGCGCCAGCAGCTTGGAAGGGTCGAGCATGAACACTGAAGCTTTCTTT. This sequence encodes CASSLEGSSMNTEAFF.